Below are 25 T cell receptor beta chains sequenced from a single sample in a study of cytomegalovirus exposure and HLA in healthy donors. The PCR contained 60 Vbeta and 13 Jbeta primers. The data were produced by immunoSEQ multiplex PCR, yet TCRdb's version contains in-frame clones alone and is incomplete. The sample has 180,000 or so clones, 70% to 85% seen once. What was sequenced was PBMCs. These receptors were obtained from a boy between 2 and 15 years old in good health and CMV-seronegative.

The chain is built from TRBV6-1 and TRBJ2-5; the D gene is possibly TRBD1 (5 bases). Between the trimmed V and J ends, which lost 0 bases and 3 bases, there was a span of 8 bases. The CDR3 extends over 14 amino acids. Germline values: CDR1 MNHNS, CDR2 SASEGT. The CDR3 loop is CASSEAGREETQYF. The CDR3 DNA follows: TGTGCCAGCAGTGAAGCGGGCAGGGAAGAGACCCAGTACTTC.

This chain joins TRBV6-5 and TRBJ2-7; D gene uncertain. CDR1 and CDR2 from the germline V gene are MNHEY and SVGAGI. This CDR3 is 14 amino acids long. Trimming removed 2 bases from V and 2 bases from J, with 10 bases in between. CDR3: CASSYTIATYEQYF. DNA of the CDR3: TGTGCCAGCAGTTACACTATTGCTACCTACGAGCAGTACTTC.

CDR3 DNA sequence: TGTGCCAGCAGTCGCGAACAGGTCGCGACTGAAGCTTTCTTT. It specifies CASSREQVATEAFF. V is TRBV6-5 and J is TRBJ1-1; D might be TRBD1 (5 bases). This CDR3 has 14 residues. CDR1 and CDR2 (germline): MNHEY, SVGAGI. Trimming took 5 bases from V and 5 from J, leaving 15 bases between them.

The rearrangement joins TRBV4-3 to TRBJ2-3, with D maybe TRBD2 (6 bases). The germline V gene encodes CDR1 LGHNA and CDR2 YSLEER. The CDR3 extends over 13 amino acids. V lost 4 bases, J lost 5 bases, and 10 bases lay in between. The CDR3 coding sequence is TGCGCCAGCAGCCCGCGGAGGGAAGATACGCAGTATTTT. Translated: CASSPRREDTQYF.

This clone was recorded a few times. This chain joins TRBV5-8 and TRBJ2-3, with a possible D match to TRBD1 (5 bases). Trimming left V 0 bases short and J 2 bases short, with 13 bases between. The germline gives CDR1 SGHTS, CDR2 YDEGEE. The CDR3 sequence is 16 residues long. DNA for the CDR3: TGTGCCAGCAGCTTGGAGGACACCCTCACCACAGATACGCAGTATTTT. Translation gives CASSLEDTLTTDTQYF.

The J gene is TRBJ1-2, the V gene TRBV19; tentatively, D is TRBD1 (5 bases). CDR3 length: 13 amino acids. Trimming cost V 9 bases and J 1 base, with 12 bases left between them. The germline V gene encodes CDR1 LNHDA and CDR2 SQIVND (reference sequence). As DNA, the CDR3 is TGTGCCAGCGCGGGACGGAATAACTATGGCTACACCTTC. This translates into CASAGRNNYGYTF.

The CDR3 bases are TGTGCCAGCAGTTTGGGGGGGCGAGTTTTATACACAGATACGCAGTATTTT. Amino acid sequence: CASSLGGRVLYTDTQYF. The chain recombines TRBV28 with TRBJ2-3; possibly TRBD2 for D (7 bases). The CDR3 is 17 amino acids. CDR1 MDHEN and CDR2 SYDVKM come from the germline V gene. Trimming pared 3 bases from V and 2 bases from J, leaving 18 bases between.

To note about this clone: The same CDR3 can be traced to other DNA sequences in this sample. The chain combines TRBV5-1 with TRBJ2-3; perhaps TRBD1 as D (5 bases). Deletions cut 1 base from V and 2 bases from J, with 8 bases between. CDR1 SGHRS and CDR2 YFSETQ come from the germline V gene. The CDR3 totals 14 residues. The CDR3 loop is CASSLWGLTDTQYF. CDR3 in DNA: TGCGCCAGCAGCTTGTGGGGCCTCACAGATACGCAGTATTTT.

This clone was observed a handful of times. This rearrangement joins TRBV10-3 to TRBJ1-5, with 9 bases matching TRBD1. Germline CDR1 and CDR2: ENHRY and SYGVKD. V lost 4 bases, J lost 9 bases, and 7 bases stayed unmatched. The CDR3 covers 14 residues. Here the CDR3 reads CAISGQGEWSPQHF. DNA of the CDR3: TGTGCCATCAGTGGACAGGGGGAATGGTCGCCCCAGCATTTT.

This chain joins TRBV11-1 and TRBJ2-2, with a possible D match to TRBD1 (5 bases). Trimming took off 2 bases at V and 3 bases at J, with 10 bases between the two ends. CDR3 length: 15 residues. The germline gives CDR1 SGHAT, CDR2 FQDESV (reference sequence). This CDR3 is CASSLSQEDTGELFF. The CDR3 region has the DNA TGTGCCAGCAGCTTATCACAGGAAGACACCGGGGAGCTGTTTTTT.

In its sample, this clone was seen once. The rearrangement joins TRBV12-5 to TRBJ2-5, with 7 bases matching TRBD1. Germline lookup yields CDR1 LGHNT and CDR2 FRNRAP. With 6 bases clipped from V and 5 bases from J, the junction kept 6 bases outside the gene matches. The CDR3 has 13 amino acids. CDR3 amino acids: CASGLTGSETQYF. In nucleotides, the CDR3 is TGTGCTAGTGGCCTGACAGGGTCCGAGACCCAGTACTTC.

This chain uses TRBV10-3 with TRBJ1-4; no clear D. The germline V and J ends were trimmed by 3 bases and 4 bases, with 12 bases remaining between them. Germline-derived CDR1 and CDR2 are ENHRY and SYGVKD. The CDR3 covers 15 residues. Written as DNA, the CDR3 is TGTGCCATCAGTGACTCTCGGGGAGGTAATGAAAAACTGTTTTTT. This codes for CAISDSRGGNEKLFF.

This clone occurred a few times. The chain is built from TRBV6-5 and TRBJ1-5; 10 bases fit TRBD1. J gave up 3 bases and V 5 bases, and 4 bases lay outside the gene matches. The CDR3 runs 15 residues. Germline V CDR1 and CDR2: MNHEY, SVGAGI. CDR3 amino acids: CASSRQGADNQPQHF. The CDR3 DNA is TGTGCCAGCAGTAGACAGGGGGCCGACAATCAGCCCCAGCATTTT.

This chain links TRBV19 with TRBJ1-2, with TRBD1 matching over 10 bases. Germline CDR1 is LNHDA and CDR2 is SQIVND (reference sequence). The CDR3 is 15 residues long. V lost 5 bases to trimming and J lost 4 bases; unmatched junction nucleotides: 7. In nucleotides, the CDR3 is TGTGCCAGTAGTCCTCCCTGGACAGGGGGCTATGGCTACACCTTC. It specifies CASSPPWTGGYGYTF.

Note on this clone: Its ends do not fully match the called genes, so a read error is possible. The chain recombines TRBV7-7 with TRBJ2-5, with unresolved D. The CDR3 is 15 amino acids. Per germline, CDR1 SSHAT and CDR2 FNYEAQ (reference sequence). The CDR3 DNA reads as TGTGCTAGCAGCTTAGGTGTCTACCCCAAAGAGACCCAGTACTTC. This gives the protein CASSLGVYPKETQYF.

This chain links TRBV19 with TRBJ2-7; the match to TRBD1 covers 7 bases. In germline, CDR1 is LNHDA, CDR2 SQIVND (reference sequence). This CDR3 has 15 residues. V trimming: 6 bases; J trimming: 0 bases; junction bases outside the gene matches: 8. The CDR3 here is CASRDKGQLSYEQYF. DNA for the CDR3: TGTGCCAGTAGAGATAAGGGACAGCTCTCCTACGAGCAGTACTTC.

To note about this clone: Other DNA variants within this sample encode the same CDR3. V and J are TRBV30 and TRBJ1-1, with D unclear. Germline V gene lookup returns CDR1 GTSNPN and CDR2 SVGIG (reference sequence). Trimming pared 0 bases from V and 1 base from J, leaving 6 bases between. The CDR3 extends over 13 amino acids. Written as DNA, the CDR3 is TGTGCCTGGAGTGTCGGAGGGAACACTGAAGCTTTCTTT. This codes for CAWSVGGNTEAFF.

This clone has only one observation. The chain employs TRBV6-1 and TRBJ2-3; possibly TRBD2 for D (5 bases). Looked up from germline, CDR1 is MNHNS and CDR2 is SASEGT. This CDR3 is 15 amino acids long. The ends were cut back, 6 bases at V and 2 bases at J, with 15 bases in the middle. The CDR3 protein is CASSPKGVFTDTQYF. In nucleotides, the CDR3 is TGTGCCAGCAGCCCGAAGGGAGTATTCACAGATACGCAGTATTTT.

In its sample, this clone was seen a few times. This chain links TRBV2 with TRBJ1-2; TRBD1 agrees at 8 bases. Germline V gives CDR1 SNHLY, CDR2 FYNNEI. The V gene end was trimmed by 5 bases and the J gene end by 8 bases; junction bases not matched to a gene: 4. CDR3 size: 12 residues. CDR3 DNA: TGTGCCAGCAGTTCAGGGGGCAGGGGCTACACCTTC. This codes for CASSSGGRGYTF. Variable domain in full (rest from reference TRBV2 and TRBJ1-2): EPEVTQTPSHQVTQMGQEVILRCVPISNHLYFYWYRQILGQKVEFLVSFYNNEISEKSEIFDDQFSVERPDGSNFTLKIRSTKLEDSAMYFCASSSGGRGYTFGSGTRLTVV.

This clone was seen only a few times. The chain has TRBV10-3 and TRBJ1-2; 9 positions match TRBD1. V shed 9 bases and J 5 bases; nucleotides not matched to a gene: 1. Germline CDR1 ENHRY, CDR2 SYGVKD. The CDR3 spans 11 residues. The CDR3 DNA is TGTGCCATAGGGACAGGGTATGGCTACACCTTC. It yields the protein CAIGTGYGYTF.

This chain uses TRBV7-2 with TRBJ1-5, with D possibly being TRBD1 (6 bases). The germline V gene has CDR1 SGHTA and CDR2 FQGNSA. Trimming removed 5 bases from V and 5 bases from J, with 13 bases in between. There are 14 residues in the CDR3. The CDR3 bases are TGTGCCAGCAGCCGCGAAGGGGGTTATCAGCCCCAGCATTTT. Protein: CASSREGGYQPQHF.

Here the CDR3 reads CASSLSGGNSYEQYF. The CDR3 bases are TGTGCCAGCAGCCTAAGCGGGGGGAACTCCTACGAGCAGTACTTC. The rearrangement joins TRBV14 to TRBJ2-7; TRBD2 matches at 9 bases. In germline, CDR1 is SGHDN, CDR2 FVKESK. Unmatched junction bases numbered 4, after V lost 4 bases and J lost 0 bases. The CDR3 covers 15 residues.

This rearrangement joins TRBV10-2 to TRBJ2-3; D gene uncertain. The CDR3 consists of 11 residues. V gave up 7 bases and J gave up 6 bases, with 8 bases separating them. Per the germline V gene, CDR1 is WSHSY and CDR2 is SAAADI. CDR3 DNA: TGCGCCAGCAATCAGGCGGATACGCAGTATTTT. Translating it yields CASNQADTQYF.

The V and J genes are TRBV6-1 and TRBJ1-2; D call uncertain. The germline V gene has CDR1 MNHNS and CDR2 SASEGT. Trimming shortened V by 2 bases and J by 8 bases, and 15 bases separated the two germline ends. The CDR3 spans 14 residues. CDR3 nucleotides: TGTGCCAGCAGTGAAATGGGAGCGATATGGGGCTACACCTTC. It translates to CASSEMGAIWGYTF.

The table lists this clone with a few counts. The chain carries TRBV11-2 and TRBJ2-1; D may be TRBD1 (6 bases). Germline V gene data show CDR1 as SGHAT and CDR2 as FQNNGV. This CDR3 comprises 13 residues. Trimming cost V 7 bases and J 3 bases, with 10 bases left between them. The CDR3 region is CASTGDLYNEQFF. The CDR3 bases are TGTGCCAGCACAGGGGACCTCTACAATGAGCAGTTCTTC. Full variable domain (remainder filled in from reference TRBV11-2 and TRBJ2-1): EAGVAQSPRYKIIEKRQSVAFWCNPISGHATLYWYQQILGQGPKLLIQFQNNGVVDDSQLPKDRFSAERLKGVDSTLKIQPAKLEDSAVYLCASTGDLYNEQFFGPGTRLTVL.